The 18 T cell receptor beta chains listed next were all sequenced from one sample in a study of response to subunit inactivated influenza vaccine. TCRdb independently ran MiXCR on the RT-PCR reads; one entry per CDR3 protein. The sample lists hundreds of thousands of distinct CDR3 sequences, roughly 20% occurring once. The starting material was PBMCs from blood, obtained around 5 days after vaccination. The receptors were gathered from a man aged 45 to 65 who received an inactivated influenza vaccine.

This clonotype was counted a few times. J is TRBJ1-2 and V is TRBV7-6; D is possibly TRBD1 (6 bases). Per the germline V gene, CDR1 is SGHVS and CDR2 is FNYEAQ. Deletions cut 1 base from V and 5 bases from J, with 11 bases between. This CDR3 has 14 amino acids. CDR3 DNA sequence: TGTGCCAGCAGCTTAGGGCACAGGGCTTATGGCTACACCTTC. It encodes CASSLGHRAYGYTF.

This chain joins TRBV4-3 and TRBJ2-2; 8 bases align to TRBD2. CDR3 length equals 16 residues. J lost 7 bases, V lost 4 bases, and 11 bases had no gene match. Germline V gene sequence: CDR1 LGHNA, CDR2 YSLEER. CDR3 DNA: TGCGCCAGCAGCCCCCGTCCGGGGGGGCAGGTCGGGGAGCTGTTTTTT. Protein: CASSPRPGGQVGELFF.

Many counts were recorded for this clonotype. The chain couples TRBV9 to TRBJ2-3; 9 nucleotides agree with TRBD1. With 0 bases clipped from V and 2 bases from J, the junction kept 4 bases outside the gene matches. This CDR3 has 16 amino acids. Germline V gives CDR1 SGDLS, CDR2 YYNGEE. The CDR3 DNA is TGTGCCAGCAGCGTAGGGACAGGGGTTTCCACAGATACGCAGTATTTT. Translation: CASSVGTGVSTDTQYF.

This clonotype was picked up many times. The V and J genes are TRBV5-6 and TRBJ2-1; 8 bases map to TRBD1. In germline, CDR1 is SGHDT, CDR2 YYEEEE. This CDR3 comprises 15 residues. V lost 0 bases and J lost 4; bases outside the gene matches: 3. CDR3 sequence: CASSLGTGLYNEQFF. The CDR3 DNA follows: TGTGCCAGCAGCTTGGGGACAGGGTTGTACAATGAGCAGTTCTTC.

The J gene is TRBJ2-1, the V gene TRBV29-1; possibly TRBD2 for D (5 bases). The CDR3 has 11 residues. Trimming took off 6 bases at V and 5 bases at J, with 8 bases between the two ends. Germline loops: CDR1 SQVTM, CDR2 ANQGSEA. As DNA, the CDR3 is TGCAGCGTCGGGGTCCACAATGAGCAGTTCTTC. It codes for CSVGVHNEQFF.

This clonotype was counted only a few times. The chain joins TRBV7-2 to TRBJ2-7; 13 bases are a match to TRBD2. CDR1 is SGHTA and CDR2 is FQGNSA in the germline V gene. The CDR3 totals 17 residues. Trimming cost V 4 bases and J 7 bases; bases outside gene matches: 13. The CDR3, as DNA: TGTGCCAGCAGCTGGATGGGGACTAGCGGGACGAGGAGGGAGCAGTACTTC. Translated, it gives CASSWMGTSGTRREQYF. The entire variable domain, with the rest obtained from reference TRBV7-2 and TRBJ2-7, is as follows: GAGVSQSPSNKVTEKGKDVELRCDPISGHTALYWYRQSLGQGLEFLIYFQGNSAPDKSGLPSDRFSAERTGGSVSTLTIQRTQQEDSAVYLCASSWMGTSGTRREQYFGPGTRLTVT.

This clonotype was detected only a few times. The genes are TRBV20-1 and TRBJ2-3; TRBD2 is a possible D gene (5 bases). The ends were cut back, 2 bases at V and 0 bases at J, with 15 bases in the middle. The CDR3 has 16 residues. Looked up from germline, CDR1 is DFQATT and CDR2 is SNEGSKA (reference sequence). As DNA, the CDR3 is TGCAGTGCTAGAAGTCGGAGCGGCTCTAGCACAGATACGCAGTATTTT. Translated: CSARSRSGSSTDTQYF.

The chain carries TRBV12-3 or TRBV12-4 and TRBJ2-3; TRBD2 might be the D (5 bases). Trimming took off 5 bases at V and 2 bases at J, with 11 bases between the two ends. The CDR3 is 14 residues long. The CDR3 sequence: CASSHYRDTDTQYF. The DNA for the CDR3 is TGTGCCAGCAGTCATTACCGGGACACAGATACGCAGTATTTT.

This clonotype was seen a few times. The chain carries TRBV28 and TRBJ2-3, with D possibly being TRBD1 (5 bases). The CDR3 covers 19 residues. Germline lookup yields CDR1 MDHEN and CDR2 SYDVKM. The V end was cut by 0 bases, the J end by 0 bases, with 19 bases between. CDR3 coding DNA: TGTGCCAGCAGTTTATGGGACACATCAGCCGTTCTTAGCACAGATACGCAGTATTTT. This gives the protein CASSLWDTSAVLSTDTQYF.

CDR3 residues: CSARDAGESSYNEQFF. Written as DNA, the CDR3 is TGCAGTGCTAGAGATGCCGGAGAGAGCTCCTACAATGAGCAGTTCTTC. The chain recombines TRBV20-1 with TRBJ2-1; no firm D call. Germline V CDR1 and CDR2: DFQATT, SNEGSKA (reference sequence). V was trimmed by 0 bases and J by 0 bases, leaving 12 bases between them. The CDR3 totals 16 residues.

This clonotype has just a few counts. An end of the junction differs from the germline gene, which may be a read error. The gene calls are TRBV27 and TRBJ2-1; 7 bases align to TRBD2. The CDR3 is 16 residues long. From germline, CDR1 is MNHEY and CDR2 SMNVEV (reference sequence). DNA of the CDR3: TGTGCCAGCAGTCTATCCGGGGAGGGCTCCTACAATGAGCAGTTCTTC. This codes for CASSLSGEGSYNEQFF.

V gene TRBV3-1 combines with J gene TRBJ1-2; D not certain. The germline V gene has CDR1 LGHDT and CDR2 YNNKEL (reference sequence). Trimming cost V 6 bases and J 9 bases, with 14 bases left between them. The CDR3 is made up of 12 amino acids. CDR3 in DNA: TGTGCCAGCAGTCTCCCTGGAGAGAGCTACACCTTC. Translating it yields CASSLPGESYTF.

Concerning this clonotype itself: This is likely a read error, given that the CDR3 carries no conserved phenylalanine or tryptophan at its end. The DNA is omitted, as the CDR3 cannot be located on it reliably, and the CDR3 follows TCRdb's listing. The V gene is TRBV5-7, the J gene TRBJ1-4; the table's D call, TRBD1, was not checked against the DNA. TRBV5-7 is reported as an ORF; its role is uncertain. The CDR3 contains 11 residues when both ends are counted. CDR3 region: CASSLRLQGTL.

This clonotype appeared a single time. The CDR3 nucleotides are TGTGCCAGCAGCCCCGACGGTCAGACTAACTATGGCTACACCTTC. Its protein product is CASSPDGQTNYGYTF. The V and J genes are TRBV9 and TRBJ1-2; no definite D call. Germline V gene lookup returns CDR1 SGDLS and CDR2 YYNGEE. Deletions cut 4 bases from V and 0 bases from J, with 13 bases between. CDR3 length: 15 amino acids.

This clonotype was observed a few times. The genes are TRBV20-1 and TRBJ2-4; TRBD2 matches at 7 bases. The J segment lost 0 bases and the V segment lost 0 bases, leaving 11 bases of the junction unmatched. This CDR3 region has 18 residues. CDR1 is DFQATT and CDR2 is SNEGSKA in the germline V gene (reference sequence). CDR3 bases: TGCAGTGCTAGAGATTCGGCCAGGGAGGGCCTAGCCAAAAACATTCAGTACTTC. It translates to CSARDSAREGLAKNIQYF.

This clonotype was observed a few times. This chain connects TRBV5-4 to TRBJ2-2, with D perhaps being TRBD1 or TRBD2 (5 bases each). The germline V gene encodes CDR1 SGHNT and CDR2 YYREEE (reference sequence). Trimming removed 0 bases from V and 0 bases from J, with 9 bases in between. This CDR3 comprises 16 residues. The CDR3 loop is CASSLGGNANTGELFF. The CDR3 nucleotides read TGTGCCAGCAGCTTGGGGGGGAACGCGAACACCGGGGAGCTGTTTTTT.

This chain joins TRBV7-6 and TRBJ2-2; 13 bases are shared with TRBD2. CDR1 SGHVS and CDR2 FNYEAQ come from the germline V gene. The V gene end was trimmed by 5 bases and the J gene end by 0 bases; junction bases not matched to a gene: 6. This CDR3 has 18 residues. DNA of the CDR3: TGTGCCAGCAGCCCACCGGGACTAGCGGGGCCGAACACCGGGGAGCTGTTTTTT. Translated: CASSPPGLAGPNTGELFF.

The rearrangement uses TRBV9 and TRBJ2-7; D may be TRBD2 (6 bases). Trimming took off 0 bases at V and 2 bases at J, with 12 bases between the two ends. The CDR3 has 15 amino acids. CDR1 and CDR2 from the germline V gene are SGDLS and YYNGEE. CDR3 nucleotide sequence: TGTGCCAGCAGCGTAGAAGGCGGGACGACCTACGAGCAGTACTTC. It yields the protein CASSVEGGTTYEQYF.